Below are 12 T cell receptor beta chains sequenced from a single sample in a study of blood T cell repertoires in COVID-19 (dated by TCRdb to 2019 to 2021). The library was generated by the immunoSEQ multiplex PCR assay. The source is immuneACCESS, and TCRdb retained only in-frame sequences with V and J called. Part of the clones is not carried over; for the studies checked, unresolved V genes explain less than half of this, and the remainder is unexplained. The sample table records 90,000 to 120,000 clones; approximately 79% of these occur just once. The biggest ten clones account for around a fifth of the sample. Sequenced sample: peripheral blood. These receptors all come from a man in his 70s with active or convalescent COVID-19.

The chain has TRBV28 and TRBJ2-5, with D possibly TRBD1 on 6 matching bases. Germline-derived CDR1 and CDR2 are MDHEN and SYDVKM. Trimming removed 6 bases from V and 5 bases from J, with 16 bases in between. This CDR3 contains 14 residues. CDR3 amino acids: CASSLRGSHETQYF. The CDR3 DNA reads as TGTGCCAGCAGCCTGAGGGGGAGTCACGAGACCCAGTACTTC.

V is TRBV25-1 and J is TRBJ2-4; 8 nucleotides align to TRBD1. Looked up from germline, CDR1 is MGHDK and CDR2 is SYGVNS. The CDR3 is 15 amino acids. V trimming: 10 bases; J trimming: 0 bases; junction bases outside the gene matches: 8. The CDR3 protein is CATSAGGLAKNIQYF. CDR3 nucleotides: TGTGCCACCTCCGCAGGGGGCTTAGCCAAAAACATTCAGTACTTC.

V usage is TRBV5-1 and J usage is TRBJ2-7, with a tentative D call TRBD2 (6 bases). CDR3 length: 15 amino acids. Trimming took off 4 bases at V and 0 bases at J, with 14 bases between the two ends. The V gene's germline CDR1 is SGHRS and CDR2 YFSETQ. The DNA of the CDR3 is TGCGCCAGCAGCACGGCAGGCGGGAACTCCTACGAGCAGTACTTC. It yields the protein CASSTAGGNSYEQYF.

The CDR3 protein is CASRRTGGSTDTQYF. The CDR3 nucleotides read TGCGCCAGCAGAAGGACGGGAGGGAGCACAGATACGCAGTATTTT. This sequence joins TRBV5-1 and TRBJ2-3; 8 bases match TRBD2. The V and J ends lost 5 bases and 0 bases, in that order; junction bases with no gene match: 5. CDR1 SGHRS and CDR2 YFSETQ come from the germline V gene. This CDR3 region has 15 residues.

The J gene is TRBJ2-2, the V gene TRBV5-1; 10 bases fit TRBD2. From germline, CDR1 is SGHRS and CDR2 YFSETQ. The CDR3 covers 17 residues. The ends lost 1 base at V and 3 bases at J; junction bases unmatched: 6. The CDR3 sequence is CASSLPSSGGHTGELFF. CDR3 sequence (DNA): TGCGCCAGCAGCTTGCCAAGTAGCGGGGGGCACACCGGGGAGCTGTTTTTT.

The gene calls are TRBV2 and TRBJ2-2; D gene uncertain. Trimming cost V 3 bases and J 7 bases, with 12 bases left between them. Germline-derived CDR1 and CDR2 are SNHLY and FYNNEI. The CDR3 extends over 14 amino acids. The CDR3 region is CASSEEHGLGELFF. The CDR3 coding sequence is TGTGCCAGCAGTGAGGAGCATGGCCTCGGGGAGCTGTTTTTT. Drawing the rest from reference TRBV2 and TRBJ2-2, the complete variable domain is EPEVTQTPSHQVTQMGQEVILRCVPISNHLYFYWYRQILGQKVEFLVSFYNNEISEKSEIFDDQFSVERPDGSNFTLKIRSTKLEDSAMYFCASSEEHGLGELFFGEGSRLTVL.

This chain joins TRBV5-1 and TRBJ2-5; TRBD2 is a possible D gene (5 bases). The CDR3 is made up of 15 amino acids. Trimming stripped 3 bases from V and 2 bases from J, with 14 bases between. CDR1 is SGHRS and CDR2 is YFSETQ in the germline V gene. DNA of the CDR3: TGCGCCAGCAGCTCCGTAGACTATCTACAAGAGACCCAGTACTTC. It translates to CASSSVDYLQETQYF.

V usage is TRBV6-6 and J usage is TRBJ1-2, with 7 nucleotides matching TRBD1. Germline CDR1 and CDR2: MNHNY and SVGAGI (reference sequence). V lost 2 bases to trimming and J lost 8 bases; unmatched junction nucleotides: 11. The CDR3 totals 15 residues. For the CDR3, the DNA is TGTGCCAGCAGTTACCTCGGGACAGCGGATACGGGCTACACCTTC. Its protein product is CASSYLGTADTGYTF.

The CDR3 DNA reads TGTGCCAGCAGTTTATTGTGGACACCCTACGAGCAGTACTTC. This codes for CASSLLWTPYEQYF. This rearrangement joins TRBV28 to TRBJ2-7; D might be TRBD1 (5 bases). The ends were cut back, 1 base at V and 2 bases at J, with 9 bases in the middle. The CDR3 extends over 14 amino acids. Germline V gene lookup returns CDR1 MDHEN and CDR2 SYDVKM.

This clone was observed a handful of times. The V call is TRBV5-1, the J call TRBJ1-1; the D gene is possibly TRBD1 (6 bases). There are 12 residues in the CDR3. Germline CDR1 SGHRS, CDR2 YFSETQ. V was clipped by 4 bases and J by 10 bases, with 14 bases between them. DNA of the CDR3: TGCGCCAGCAGCGGACAGTCCCGAGGAGCTTTCTTT. It translates to CASSGQSRGAFF.

The V gene is TRBV13, the J gene TRBJ2-7; D remains unclear. Trimming shortened V by 2 bases and J by 0 bases, and 8 bases separated the two germline ends. CDR3 length: 14 amino acids. The germline V gene has CDR1 PRHDT and CDR2 FYEKMQ (reference sequence). The CDR3 is CASSLKLYSYEQYF. For the CDR3, the DNA is TGTGCCAGCAGCTTAAAACTCTACTCCTACGAGCAGTACTTC.

This chain uses TRBV3-1 (or the pseudogene TRBV3-2) with TRBJ1-2; D perhaps matches TRBD1 (6 bases). Germline V lookup: CDR1 LGHDT, CDR2 YNNKEL (reference sequence). This CDR3 has 15 amino acids. V was pared by 5 bases and J by 3 bases, with 16 bases between. The CDR3: CASSATLGGHYGYTF. CDR3 sequence (DNA): TGTGCCAGCAGCGCGACGTTAGGGGGACACTATGGCTACACCTTC.